These 7 T cell receptor beta chains came from one sample sequenced in a study of radiotherapy plus CTLA-4 blockade in lung cancer. TCRdb keeps only in-frame clones here, not all; method: immunoSEQ multiplex PCR. The sample has about 62,000 clones, around 76% seen once. Sequenced here: peripheral blood, sampled from a patient treated with radiotherapy plus ipilimumab. These receptors originate from a human donor with non-small cell lung cancer who had a complete response to radiotherapy plus ipilimumab.

The chain couples TRBV7-9 to TRBJ2-1; D call uncertain. The length of the CDR3 is 12 residues. Germline V gene lookup returns CDR1 SEHNR and CDR2 FQNEAQ (reference sequence). V gave up 2 bases and J gave up 9 bases, with 8 bases separating them. CDR3 DNA: TGTGCCAGCAGCTTAACATCAGGTGAGCAGTTCTTC. Residues: CASSLTSGEQFF. Looking up the rest from reference TRBV7-9 and TRBJ2-1 gives the full variable domain: DTGVSQNPRHKITKRGQNVTFRCDPISEHNRLYWYRQTLGQGPEFLTYFQNEAQLEKSRLLSDRFSAERPKGSFSTLEIQRTEQGDSAMYLCASSLTSGEQFFGPGTRLTVL.

This clone was seen only a few times. The chain joins TRBV5-4 to TRBJ2-7; possibly TRBD1 for D (5 bases). The CDR3 extends over 13 amino acids. V dropped 2 bases and J dropped 2 bases, with 8 bases sitting between them. The V gene's germline CDR1 is SGHNT and CDR2 YYREEE (reference sequence). The CDR3 DNA reads TGTGCCAGCAGCTTCGACAGAACCTACGAGCAGTACTTC. Amino acid sequence: CASSFDRTYEQYF.

The chain joins TRBV10-2 to TRBJ1-1; 8 bases are shared with TRBD1. Germline values: CDR1 WSHSY, CDR2 SAAADI. V gave up 5 bases and J gave up 1 base; unmatched junction bases: 6. CDR3 length: 15 residues. In DNA form, the CDR3 reads TGCGCCAGCAGTAATGCCGGGACAGGGAACACTGAAGCTTTCTTT. Its translation: CASSNAGTGNTEAFF.

The chain carries TRBV19 and TRBJ2-1; D ambiguous. CDR1 is LNHDA, CDR2 SQIVND, per germline (reference sequence). CDR3 length: 13 residues. V was clipped by 6 bases and J by 6 bases, with 12 bases between them. The CDR3 here is CASSDQRGNEQFF. In nucleotides, the CDR3 is TGTGCCAGTAGCGACCAGCGCGGCAATGAGCAGTTCTTC.

The J gene is TRBJ1-5, the V gene TRBV7-9, with 10 positions matching TRBD1. The trim removed 2 bases at V and 3 bases at J, leaving 7 bases unmatched. The CDR3 totals 17 residues. Germline V gene data show CDR1 as SEHNR and CDR2 as FQNEAQ (reference sequence). The DNA for the CDR3 is TGTGCCAGCAGCTTACTTGGAGGGACAGGGGTCAATCAGCCCCAGCATTTT. It yields the protein CASSLLGGTGVNQPQHF. Full variable domain (rest looked up from reference TRBV7-9 and TRBJ1-5): DTGVSQNPRHKITKRGQNVTFRCDPISEHNRLYWYRQTLGQGPEFLTYFQNEAQLEKSRLLSDRFSAERPKGSFSTLEIQRTEQGDSAMYLCASSLLGGTGVNQPQHFGDGTRLSIL.

The chain recombines TRBV4-3 with TRBJ1-2, with a possible D match to TRBD1 (5 bases). The germline gives CDR1 LGHNA, CDR2 YSLEER. This CDR3 region has 16 residues. Deletions cut 2 bases from V and 5 bases from J, with 18 bases between. CDR3 region: CASSQFGQGISYGYTF. The CDR3 coding sequence is TGCGCCAGCAGCCAATTTGGCCAGGGAATTAGTTATGGCTACACCTTC.

The V call is TRBV5-1, the J call TRBJ1-2; no clear D. Germline V gene data show CDR1 as SGHRS and CDR2 as YFSETQ. The V end was cut by 7 bases, the J end by 8 bases, with 24 bases between. CDR3 size: 15 residues. This chain's CDR3 is CASSDVSAPRKGYTF. CDR3 in DNA: TGCGCCAGCTCCGATGTGAGTGCTCCTCGCAAGGGCTACACCTTC.